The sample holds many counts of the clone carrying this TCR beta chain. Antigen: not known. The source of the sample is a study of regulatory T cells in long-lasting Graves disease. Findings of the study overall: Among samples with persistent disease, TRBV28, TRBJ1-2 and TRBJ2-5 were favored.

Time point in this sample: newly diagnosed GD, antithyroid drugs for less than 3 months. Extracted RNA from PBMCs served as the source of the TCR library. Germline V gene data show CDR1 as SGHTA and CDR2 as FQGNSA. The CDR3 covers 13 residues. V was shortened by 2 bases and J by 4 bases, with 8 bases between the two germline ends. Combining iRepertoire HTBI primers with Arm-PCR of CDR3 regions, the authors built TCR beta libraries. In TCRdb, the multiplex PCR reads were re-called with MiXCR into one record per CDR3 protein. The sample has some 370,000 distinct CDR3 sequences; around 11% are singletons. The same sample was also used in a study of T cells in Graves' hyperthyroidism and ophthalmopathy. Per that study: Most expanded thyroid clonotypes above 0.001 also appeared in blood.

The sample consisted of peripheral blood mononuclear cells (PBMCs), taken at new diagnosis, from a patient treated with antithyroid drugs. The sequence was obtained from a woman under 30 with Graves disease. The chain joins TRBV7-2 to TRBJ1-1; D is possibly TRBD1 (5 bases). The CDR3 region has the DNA TGTGCCAGCAGCTTATACGGGGGCACTGAAGCTTTCTTT. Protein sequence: CASSLYGGTEAFF.